This T cell receptor (beta chain) stems from a study of memory CD4+ T cells and cytomegalovirus serostatus. Sequencing used immunoSEQ multiplex PCR; TCRdb keeps in-frame clones, though not all of them. The table has about 59,000 clones, 80% to 85% seen once; the top ten hold 0.8% to 1.2%. Deletions cut 6 bases from V and 1 base from J, with 9 bases between. The V gene's germline CDR1 is KGHSH and CDR2 LQKENI. The length of the CDR3 is 14 residues. Single viable CD3+CD4+CD8-CD45RO+ cells were sorted as the memory CD4+ T cells. After thawing, CD4+ T cells were positively selected. The chain links TRBV18 to TRBJ2-2; D unresolved. The specimen was memory CD4+ T cells from blood. The receptor was isolated from an adult in good health and CMV-seronegative. The CDR3: CASSWTLNTGELFF. The DNA for the CDR3 is TGTGCCAGCTCTTGGACCCTGAACACCGGGGAGCTGTTTTTT.